Listed below are T cell receptor beta chains from one sample, sequenced in a study of PD-1 blockade in classical Hodgkin lymphoma. TCRdb keeps only in-frame clones here, not all; method: immunoSEQ multiplex PCR. The data hold around 16,000 clones, with roughly 88% observed a single time. Sequenced here: peripheral blood mononuclear cells (PBMCs), sampled before the second cycle of nivolumab. The receptors originated from a human donor with classical Hodgkin lymphoma. Each CDR3 is given with its conserved first and last residue. D genes are given only for firm matches. For some rows the clone size is stated as once, few or many, or as a class when expanded; others skip it.

abundance,j_gene,v_gene,d_gene,CDR3nt,CDR3aa
few,TRBJ2-5,TRBV6-5,TRBD1,TGTGCCAGCAGCCGAGGGACAGTCCAAGAGACCCAGTACTTC,CASSRGTVQETQYF
.,TRBJ1-1,TRBV25-1,.,TGTGCCAGCAGGGTTGGCGGGGGCACTGAAGCTTTCTTT,CASRVGGGTEAFF
.,TRBJ1-1,TRBV19,.,TGTGCCAGCTCGGGCCACTTGGACACTGAAGCTTTCTTT,CASSGHLDTEAFF
.,TRBJ1-1,TRBV30,.,TGTGCCTGGAGTCGGACGGTTAATGAAGCTTTCTTT,CAWSRTVNEAFF
.,TRBJ2-2,TRBV19,TRBD1,TGTGCCAGTAGTAACTGGACAGGGGGCGCGGACGGGGATCTGTTTTTT,CASSNWTGGADGDLFF
few,TRBJ2-1,TRBV30,TRBD2,TGTGCCTGGAGTCGGGGCGGGGGAAAGAATGAGCAGTTCTTC,CAWSRGGGKNEQFF
.,TRBJ1-1,TRBV2,.,TGTGCCAGCAGTGGGGGGGGAACTGAAGCTTTCTTT,CASSGGGTEAFF
.,TRBJ1-6,TRBV27,.,TGTGCCAGCAGTTTGTTCGGGGCAGTTAATTCACCCCTCCACTTT,CASSLFGAVNSPLHF
.,TRBJ1-1,TRBV4-2,.,TGTGCCAGCAGCCAAGATTGGGGGGGGAACACTGAAGCTTTCTTT,CASSQDWGGNTEAFF
.,TRBJ1-5,TRBV4-1,TRBD1,TGCGCCAGCAGCCTAGGACAGGGGGATCAGCCCCAGCATTTT,CASSLGQGDQPQHF
.,TRBJ2-1,TRBV30,TRBD2,TGTGCCTGGAGTTCACCTACTAGCGGGACGTACAATGAGCAGTTCTTC,CAWSSPTSGTYNEQFF
.,TRBJ2-1,TRBV6-5,TRBD2,TGTGCCACCATCCGGCTAGCGGGATCTCTTGAGCAGTTCTTC,CATIRLAGSLEQFF
.,TRBJ1-2,TRBV15,.,TGTGCCACCAGCAGAGGGGGAGTTTATGGCTACACCTTC,CATSRGGVYGYTF
.,TRBJ1-2,TRBV7-9,TRBD1,TGTGCCAGCAGCCCTTGGACAGGGTCGGATGGCTACACCTTC,CASSPWTGSDGYTF
.,TRBJ2-3,TRBV29-1,TRBD2,TGCAGCGTCGAAACGCTAGCGGGAGGAACAGATACGCAGTATTTT,CSVETLAGGTDTQYF
.,TRBJ2-5,TRBV7-6,TRBD2,TGTGCCAGCAGCTTCGGTCTAGCGGGTCAAACGAAGGGGGAGACCCAGTACTTC,CASSFGLAGQTKGETQYF
.,TRBJ1-4,TRBV18,.,TGTGCCAGCTCCGCGGGGGAAAACGAAAAACTGTTTTTT,CASSAGENEKLFF
.,TRBJ2-7,TRBV5-1,.,TGCGCCAGCAGCTTCTTTATTGGGGCAGGGTCCTACGAGCAGTACTTC,CASSFFIGAGSYEQYF
.,TRBJ2-1,TRBV18,.,TGTGCCAGCTCACCGAGGTCGAACAATGAGCAGTTCTTC,CASSPRSNNEQFF
.,TRBJ1-3,TRBV5-1,TRBD1,TGCGCCAGCAGCTTGAGAGGACAGGGTTTCTCTGGAAACACCATATATTTT,CASSLRGQGFSGNTIYF
.,TRBJ2-7,TRBV4-1,TRBD2,TGCGCCAGCAGCCAAGGTATCTTAGCGGGAGCCTACGAGCAGTACTTC,CASSQGILAGAYEQYF
.,TRBJ1-4,TRBV18,.,TGTGCCAGCTCACCACGGAACAGCCACTATGAGGGTGAAAAACTGTTTTTT,CASSPRNSHYEGEKLFF
hyperexpanded,TRBJ1-1,TRBV30,TRBD1,TGTGCCTGGAACAGGGGCTCGGTCGACACTGAAGCTTTCTTT,CAWNRGSVDTEAFF
.,TRBJ1-1,TRBV19,.,TGTGCCAGTAGTATCGGCCCAAAGGGGGGGTTGGGCACTGAAGCTTTCTTT,CASSIGPKGGLGTEAFF
.,TRBJ2-1,TRBV5-4,TRBD2,TGTGCCAGCAGCTCCCTAGCGGGGAGGGGCAATGAGCAGTTCTTC,CASSSLAGRGNEQFF
once,TRBJ2-1,TRBV6-1,TRBD2,TGTGCCAGCAGTGACCCTAGCGGTCTGAACTACAATGAGCAGTTCTTC,CASSDPSGLNYNEQFF
.,TRBJ1-2,TRBV28,.,TGTGCCAGCAGTTTAGGCACCAACTATGGCTACACCTTC,CASSLGTNYGYTF
.,TRBJ2-3,TRBV25-1,.,TGTGCCAGCAGTGGCGGGGATACGCAGTATTTT,CASSGGDTQYF
.,TRBJ2-7,TRBV5-6,.,TGTGCCAGCAGCTCCGTAGGGGTAACTTACGAGCAGTACTTC,CASSSVGVTYEQYF
.,TRBJ2-5,TRBV10-3,.,TGTGCCGCGACTCCGGGACAAAAAGAGACCCAGTACTTC,CAATPGQKETQYF
.,TRBJ2-1,TRBV5-4,TRBD1,TGTGCCAGCAGCGCCAGGGACAGGGGTAGGGGTAATGAGCAGTTCTTC,CASSARDRGRGNEQFF
.,TRBJ1-1,TRBV7-9,.,TGTGCCAGCAGCTTGGGTAGTATCGGGGCCCATGGAGCTTTCTTT,CASSLGSIGAHGAFF
.,TRBJ2-7,TRBV6-5,.,TGTGCCAGCACCGAGCAGGGGCGACACCACGAGCAGTACTTC,CASTEQGRHHEQYF
.,TRBJ2-7,TRBV7-9,TRBD2,TGTGCCAGCAGCTTAGCGCCGACTAGCGGGGCTTTCTACGAGCAGTACTTC,CASSLAPTSGAFYEQYF
few,TRBJ1-6,TRBV4-1,.,TGCGCCAGCAGCCAAGACCCCCCCGGATCCGAGGGTTCACCCCTCCACTTT,CASSQDPPGSEGSPLHF
.,TRBJ1-6,TRBV6-4,.,TGTGCCAGCAGTGAACAGGGACCGCATTCACCCCTCCACTTT,CASSEQGPHSPLHF
once,TRBJ1-3,TRBV19,TRBD1,TGTGCCAGTAGTATCCAGGGGGCGCAAGGAAACACCATATATTTT,CASSIQGAQGNTIYF
.,TRBJ1-3,TRBV28,.,TGTGCCAGCAGTTTATGGGCCGGTGGAAACACCATATATTTT,CASSLWAGGNTIYF
.,TRBJ1-1,TRBV18,.,TGTGCCAGCTCACCGGGCGGGGGGCGAGGCACTGAAGCTTTCTTT,CASSPGGGRGTEAFF
.,TRBJ2-2,TRBV9,.,TGTGCCAGCAGCGTAGCATCGGGACCAAACACCGGGGAGCTGTTTTTT,CASSVASGPNTGELFF
.,TRBJ2-7,TRBV15,TRBD2,TGTGCCACCAGCAGCTGGCCTGGGGATAGCGGGATCTACGAGCAGTACTTC,CATSSWPGDSGIYEQYF